These 22 T cell receptor beta chains originate from one sample sequenced in a study of blood T cell repertoires in COVID-19. Repertoires were generated with immunoSEQ multiplex PCR, while TCRdb's copy carries only in-frame clones and drops some. Among fewer than 500,000 clones, over 85% were seen once, and the ten largest hold 0.8% to 1%. Sequencing input: peripheral blood. All receptors come from a man aged 18 to 30 with COVID-19, enrolled during active disease.

CDR3 region: CASSPRGQSSYEQYF. Here the CDR3 DNA reads TGTGCCAGCTCACCGCGGGGACAGAGCTCCTACGAGCAGTACTTC. The chain joins TRBV18 to TRBJ2-7; a possible D gene is TRBD1 (7 bases). The CDR3 loop spans 15 amino acids. Germline V CDR1 and CDR2: KGHSH, LQKENI. Trimming stripped 3 bases from V and 0 bases from J, with 12 bases between. Full variable domain (rest looked up from reference TRBV18 and TRBJ2-7): NAGVMQNPRHLVRRRGQEARLRCSPMKGHSHVYWYRQLPEEGLKFMVYLQKENIIDESGMPKERFSAEFPKEGPSILRIQQVVRGDSAAYFCASSPRGQSSYEQYFGPGTRLTVT.

V and J are TRBV28 and TRBJ1-1, with a tentative D call TRBD1 (5 bases). The CDR3 length is 15 residues. Germline CDR1 and CDR2: MDHEN and SYDVKM. The V gene lost 5 bases and the J gene lost 2 bases, with 15 bases spanning the gap. CDR3 loop: CASSPLQDYNTEAFF. The CDR3 DNA reads TGTGCCAGCAGTCCACTACAGGATTATAACACTGAAGCTTTCTTT.

The chain links TRBV18 to TRBJ2-4; weak D call: TRBD1 (5 bases). Germline CDR1 reads KGHSH; CDR2 reads LQKENI. This CDR3 is built from 18 residues. Trimming removed 0 bases at V and 5 bases at J, with 20 bases between. This CDR3 is CASSPPPEQGWYENIQYF. For the CDR3, the DNA is TGTGCCAGCTCACCACCTCCCGAGCAGGGTTGGTATGAAAACATTCAGTACTTC.

The chain recombines TRBV2 with TRBJ1-5; D gene uncertain. The CDR3 consists of 15 residues. V shed 8 bases and J shed 2 bases, with 16 bases lying between them. The V gene's germline CDR1 is SNHLY and CDR2 FYNNEI. CDR3 protein: CASLREREGNQPQHF. In nucleotides, the CDR3 is TGTGCCAGCTTGCGGGAAAGAGAGGGCAATCAGCCCCAGCATTTT.

This rearrangement joins TRBV19 to TRBJ2-7; 13 bases align to TRBD2. The CDR3 totals 14 residues. The ends lost 10 bases at V and 1 base at J; junction bases unmatched: 4. Germline V gene sequence: CDR1 LNHDA, CDR2 SQIVND (reference sequence). The CDR3 DNA is TGTGCCACCCGGGGACTAGCGGGATCCTACGAGCAGTACTTC. Translating gives CATRGLAGSYEQYF.

This clone has just a few counts. The chain is built from TRBV14 and TRBJ1-2; 7 bases are a match to TRBD1. V was clipped by 1 base and J by 4 bases; unmatched bases: 18. The CDR3 runs to 19 residues. Germline assignment: CDR1 SGHDN and CDR2 FVKESK. Here the CDR3 reads CASSQGFPGQHTVSYGYTF. CDR3 nucleotides: TGTGCCAGCAGCCAAGGCTTCCCGGGACAGCACACAGTTTCCTATGGCTACACCTTC. Based on the CDR3 plus reference TRBV14 and TRBJ1-2, the full variable domain is EAGVTQFPSHSVIEKGQTVTLRCDPISGHDNLYWYRRVMGKEIKFLLHFVKESKQDESGMPNNRFLAERTGGTYSTLKVQPAELEDSGVYFCASSQGFPGQHTVSYGYTFGSGTRLTVV.

This clone was picked up a small number of times. The CDR3 DNA follows: TGCGCCAGCAGTGCAGGGACTAGCGGGAGGGTGTCCTACGAGCAGTACTTC. Translating gives CASSAGTSGRVSYEQYF. V usage is TRBV10-1 and J usage is TRBJ2-7; 16 nucleotides line up with TRBD2. With V trimmed by 4 bases and J by 1 base, 4 bases remained unmatched. This CDR3 has 17 amino acids. Germline loops: CDR1 WNHNN, CDR2 SYGVQD (reference sequence).

This chain links TRBV19 with TRBJ2-3; D is possibly TRBD2 (5 bases). The V and J ends lost 4 bases and 4 bases respectively, with 12 bases between them. The CDR3 contains 14 residues. Per germline, CDR1 LNHDA and CDR2 SQIVND (reference sequence). The DNA for the CDR3 is TGTGCCAGTAGTACGACTAATTTCGCAGATACGCAGTATTTT. It yields the protein CASSTTNFADTQYF.

This clone was seen only once. The rearrangement uses TRBV11-2 and TRBJ2-1; TRBD2 aligns across 7 bases. With 9 bases clipped from V and 1 base from J, the junction kept 3 bases outside the gene matches. The CDR3 runs to 13 residues. The germline gives CDR1 SGHAT, CDR2 FQNNGV. The CDR3 sequence: CASEGGSYNEQFF. The CDR3 bases are TGTGCCAGTGAGGGAGGGTCCTACAATGAGCAGTTCTTC. Full variable domain (rest looked up from reference TRBV11-2 and TRBJ2-1): EAGVAQSPRYKIIEKRQSVAFWCNPISGHATLYWYQQILGQGPKLLIQFQNNGVVDDSQLPKDRFSAERLKGVDSTLKIQPAKLEDSAVYLCASEGGSYNEQFFGPGTRLTVL.

The chain links TRBV5-4 to TRBJ2-7; possible D gene TRBD1, 5 bases. Germline V gene sequence: CDR1 SGHNT, CDR2 YYREEE (reference sequence). V was trimmed by 2 bases and J by 5 bases, leaving 11 bases between them. The CDR3 length is 13 residues. The CDR3 bases are TGTGCCAGCAGCTTTGGGGCAGCCCACGAGCAGTACTTC. Protein sequence: CASSFGAAHEQYF.

The CDR3 nucleotides are TGCAGTGCTAGTTTCACTAGCGGGAAATCTGAGCAGTTCTTC. It yields the protein CSASFTSGKSEQFF. The V call is TRBV20-1, the J call TRBJ2-1; TRBD2 matches 10 bases. Per the germline V gene, CDR1 is DFQATT and CDR2 is SNEGSKA (reference sequence). CDR3 length: 14 residues. V lost 3 bases and J lost 9; bases outside the gene matches: 8.

The chain joins TRBV14 to TRBJ1-1; D may be TRBD1 (6 bases). The ends were cut back, 4 bases at V and 0 bases at J, with 15 bases in the middle. Germline assignment: CDR1 SGHDN and CDR2 FVKESK. The CDR3 totals 16 residues. The CDR3 loop is CASSPRQETMNTEAFF. CDR3 coding DNA: TGTGCCAGCAGCCCGAGACAGGAGACAATGAACACTGAAGCTTTCTTT.

J is TRBJ2-7 and V is TRBV30, with 7 bases lining up with TRBD2. CDR1 and CDR2 (germline): GTSNPN, SVGIG (reference sequence). The CDR3 length is 14 residues. V lost 2 bases and J lost 2; bases outside the gene matches: 6. The CDR3 DNA sequence: TGTGCCTGGAGTCGCCTACGGGGGGCCTACGAGCAGTACTTC. Translated: CAWSRLRGAYEQYF.

The table lists this clone with many counts. CDR3 region: CASSLGLQGTYGYTF. CDR3 nucleotides: TGTGCCAGCAGCTTGGGGTTGCAGGGGACCTATGGCTACACCTTC. The V gene is TRBV5-4, the J gene TRBJ1-2, with TRBD1 as a possible D gene (6 bases). Per the germline V gene, CDR1 is SGHNT and CDR2 is YYREEE (reference sequence). The CDR3 has 15 amino acids. V lost 0 bases and J lost 4, with 13 bases in between.

This chain links TRBV5-1 with TRBJ1-5; 12 nucleotides agree with TRBD1. V lost 1 base and J lost 5; bases outside the gene matches: 13. The germline V gene has CDR1 SGHRS and CDR2 YFSETQ. CDR3 size: 19 residues. The CDR3 loop reads CASSLLRDRGPDFDQPQHF. CDR3 DNA: TGCGCCAGCAGCTTGTTGAGGGACAGGGGGCCCGATTTCGATCAGCCCCAGCATTTT.

The genes are TRBV11-2 and TRBJ2-7; 7 positions match TRBD2. Looked up from germline, CDR1 is SGHAT and CDR2 is FQNNGV. The CDR3 sequence is 16 residues long. V dropped 2 bases and J dropped 5; count of bases not matched to a gene: 12. The CDR3 protein is CASSLYAGLVKNEQYF. The CDR3 nucleotides read TGTGCCAGCAGCTTATATGCAGGACTAGTAAAGAACGAGCAGTACTTC.

The rearrangement uses TRBV25-1 and TRBJ1-3; tentative D call: TRBD1 (6 bases). Germline lookup yields CDR1 MGHDK and CDR2 SYGVNS. The CDR3 consists of 14 residues. With 4 bases removed from V and 0 bases from J, the gap between germline ends came to 7 bases. Here the CDR3 reads CASSVQGSGNTIYF. The CDR3 nucleotides read TGTGCCAGCAGTGTACAGGGCTCTGGAAACACCATATATTTT.

This chain uses TRBV7-8 with TRBJ2-5; 12 bases map to TRBD2. Trimming at V came to 10 bases and at J to 5 bases, leaving 17 bases not matched to a gene. Germline CDR1 reads SGHVS; CDR2 reads FQNEAQ. The CDR3 is made up of 17 amino acids. CDR3 bases: TGTGCCACCCTGCCTAGCGGGAGGGCCTATTTATACGAGACCCAGTACTTC. Amino acids: CATLPSGRAYLYETQYF.

The J gene is TRBJ1-6, the V gene TRBV5-8; 7 bases are a match to TRBD1. From germline, CDR1 is SGHTS and CDR2 YDEGEE. Trimming took 4 bases from V and 6 from J; bases not matched to a gene: 10. CDR3 size: 16 residues. Written as DNA, the CDR3 is TGTGCCAGCAGCCAAGGACAGGCGGTCTCTAATTCACCCCTCCACTTT. Translated, it gives CASSQGQAVSNSPLHF.

This chain uses TRBV4-2 with TRBJ2-5; the D is unclear. This CDR3 has 13 amino acids. V was cut by 0 bases and J by 5 bases, with 7 bases left in between. The V gene's germline CDR1 is LGHNA and CDR2 YNFKEQ. The CDR3 nucleotides read TGTGCCAGCAGCCAAGAGTCGGAGGAGACCCAGTACTTC. Translating gives CASSQESEETQYF.

This rearrangement joins TRBV19 to TRBJ1-4; 8 bases are shared with TRBD1. The CDR3 spans 14 residues. The germline CDR1 and CDR2 sequences are LNHDA and SQIVND (reference sequence). V trimming: 8 bases; J trimming: 8 bases; junction bases outside the gene matches: 10. This CDR3 reads CASAFGQGLEKLFF. The CDR3 bases are TGTGCCAGTGCTTTTGGACAGGGTTTAGAAAAACTGTTTTTT. Variable domain in full (rest from reference TRBV19 and TRBJ1-4): DGGITQSPKYLFRKEGQNVTLSCEQNLNHDAMYWYRQDPGQGLRLIYYSQIVNDFQKGDIAEGYSVSREKKESFPLTVTSAQKNPTAFYLCASAFGQGLEKLFFGSGTQLSVL.

CDR3 nucleotides: TGTGCCAGCAGCTTATCGGGTCCCACTGAAGCTTTCTTT. This codes for CASSLSGPTEAFF. V usage is TRBV11-2 and J usage is TRBJ1-1; D is unclear. Germline loops: CDR1 SGHAT, CDR2 FQNNGV. Trimming cost V 2 bases and J 4 bases, with 8 bases left between them. CDR3 size: 13 residues.